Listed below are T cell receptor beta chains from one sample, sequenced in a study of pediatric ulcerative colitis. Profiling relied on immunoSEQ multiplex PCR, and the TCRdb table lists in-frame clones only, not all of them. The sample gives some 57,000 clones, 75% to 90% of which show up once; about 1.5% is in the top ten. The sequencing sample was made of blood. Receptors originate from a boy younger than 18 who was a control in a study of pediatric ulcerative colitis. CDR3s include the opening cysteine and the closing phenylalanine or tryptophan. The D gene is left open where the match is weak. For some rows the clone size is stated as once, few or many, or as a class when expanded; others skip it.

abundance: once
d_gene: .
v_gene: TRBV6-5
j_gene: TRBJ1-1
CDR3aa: CASTREAGNTEAFF
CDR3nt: TGTGCCAGCACCCGCGAGGCGGGGAACACTGAAGCTTTCTTT

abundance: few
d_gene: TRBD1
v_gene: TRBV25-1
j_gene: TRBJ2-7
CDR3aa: CASSETTGGEQYF
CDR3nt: TGTGCCAGCAGTGAAACCACAGGGGGAGAGCAGTACTTC

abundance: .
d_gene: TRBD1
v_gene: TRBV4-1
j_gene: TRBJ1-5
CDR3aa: CASSRGQGVVQPQHF
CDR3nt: TGCGCCAGCAGCCGGGGACAGGGGGTGGTTCAGCCCCAGCATTTT

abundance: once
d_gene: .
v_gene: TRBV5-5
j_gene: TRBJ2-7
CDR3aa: CASSPDSFSYEQYF
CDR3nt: TGTGCCAGCAGCCCGGACAGTTTCTCCTACGAGCAGTACTTC

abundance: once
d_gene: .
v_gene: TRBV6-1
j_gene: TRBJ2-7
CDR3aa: CASSEARTEQYF
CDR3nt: TGTGCCAGCAGTGAAGCGCGGACCGAGCAGTACTTC

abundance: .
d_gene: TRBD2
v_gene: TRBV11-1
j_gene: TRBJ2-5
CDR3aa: CASSLGTSGRQETQYF
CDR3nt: TGTGCCAGCAGCTTAGGGACTAGCGGGAGGCAAGAGACCCAGTACTTC

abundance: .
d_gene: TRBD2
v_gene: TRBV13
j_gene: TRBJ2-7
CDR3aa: CASSFRGTSRNEQYF
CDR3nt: TGTGCCAGCAGCTTTCGCGGGACTAGCCGTAACGAGCAGTACTTC

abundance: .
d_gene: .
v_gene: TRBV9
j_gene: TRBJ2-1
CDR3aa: CASSPASSYNEQFF
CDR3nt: TGTGCCAGCAGCCCTGCAAGCTCCTACAATGAGCAGTTCTTC

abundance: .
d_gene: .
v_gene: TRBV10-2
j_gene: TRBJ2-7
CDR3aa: CASRRGVRGSLGYEQYF
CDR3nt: TGCGCCAGCCGGAGGGGAGTAAGGGGCTCTTTGGGCTACGAGCAGTACTTC

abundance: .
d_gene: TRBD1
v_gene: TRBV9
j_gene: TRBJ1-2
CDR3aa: CASSPLPGQGDLFYGYTF
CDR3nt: TGTGCCAGCAGCCCTTTACCGGGACAGGGGGACCTTTTCTATGGCTACACCTTC

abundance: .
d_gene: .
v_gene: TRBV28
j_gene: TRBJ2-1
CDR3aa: CASSSLGSSYNEQFF
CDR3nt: TGTGCCAGCAGTTCATTAGGGAGCTCCTACAATGAGCAGTTCTTC

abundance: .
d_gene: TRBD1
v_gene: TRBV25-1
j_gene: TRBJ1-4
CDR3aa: CASSDRTGTEKLFF
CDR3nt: TGTGCCAGCAGTGATAGGACAGGGACTGAAAAACTGTTTTTT

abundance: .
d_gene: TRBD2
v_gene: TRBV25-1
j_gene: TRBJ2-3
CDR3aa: CASSSILGLGSDTQYF
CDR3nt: TGTGCCAGCAGCTCCATCTTGGGACTAGGATCCGATACGCAGTATTTT

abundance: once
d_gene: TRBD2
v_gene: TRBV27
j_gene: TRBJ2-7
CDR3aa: CASSLSAYASGISYEQYF
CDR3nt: TGTGCCAGCAGTTTATCAGCGTATGCTAGCGGGATCTCCTACGAGCAGTACTTC

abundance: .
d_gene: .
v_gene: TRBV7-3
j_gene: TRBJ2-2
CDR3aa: CASSRQGDASGTTGELFF
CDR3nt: TGTGCCAGCAGCCGACAGGGCGACGCTAGCGGAACCACCGGGGAGCTGTTTTTT

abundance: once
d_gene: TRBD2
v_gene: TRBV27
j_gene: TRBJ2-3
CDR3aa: CASSFLAGVADTQYF
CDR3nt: TGTGCCAGCAGTTTCCTAGCGGGGGTGGCAGATACGCAGTATTTT

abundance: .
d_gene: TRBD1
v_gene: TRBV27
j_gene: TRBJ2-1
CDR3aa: CASSSRAGTGQSEQFF
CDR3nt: TGTGCCAGCAGTTCAAGAGCCGGGACAGGGCAGAGTGAGCAGTTCTTC

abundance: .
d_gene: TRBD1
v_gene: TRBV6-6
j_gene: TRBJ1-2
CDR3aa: CASSYSKGQGNYGYTF
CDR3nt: TGTGCCAGCAGTTACTCGAAGGGACAGGGGAACTATGGCTACACCTTC

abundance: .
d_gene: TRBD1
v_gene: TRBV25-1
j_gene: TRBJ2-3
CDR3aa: CASSDPQGARADTQYF
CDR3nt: TGTGCCAGCAGTGACCCACAGGGGGCGAGGGCAGATACGCAGTATTTT

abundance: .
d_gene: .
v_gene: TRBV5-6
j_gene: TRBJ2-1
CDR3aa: CASSPGDNPAEQFF
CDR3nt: TGTGCCAGCAGCCCCGGGGACAATCCCGCGGAGCAGTTCTTC

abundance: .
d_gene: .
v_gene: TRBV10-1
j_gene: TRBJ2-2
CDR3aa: CASRGDPGTGELFF
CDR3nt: TGCGCCAGCAGGGGGGACCCGGGCACCGGGGAGCTGTTTTTT

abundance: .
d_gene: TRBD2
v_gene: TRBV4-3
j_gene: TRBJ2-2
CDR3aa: CASSQKFAGLAGDTGELFF
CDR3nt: TGCGCCAGCAGCCAAAAATTTGCGGGACTAGCGGGGGACACCGGGGAGCTGTTTTTT

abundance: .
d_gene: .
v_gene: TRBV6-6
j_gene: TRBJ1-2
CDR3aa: CASTARDRIKSYGYTF
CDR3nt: TGTGCCAGCACCGCCCGGGACCGGATAAAATCCTATGGCTACACCTTC

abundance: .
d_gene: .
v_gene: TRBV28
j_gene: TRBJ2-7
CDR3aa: CASSLSIRWAYEQYF
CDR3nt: TGTGCCAGCAGTTTATCCATTCGATGGGCCTACGAGCAGTACTTC

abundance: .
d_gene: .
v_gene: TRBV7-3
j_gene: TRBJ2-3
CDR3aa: CASSDASTDTQYF
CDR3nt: TGTGCCAGCAGTGACGCTAGCACAGATACGCAGTATTTT

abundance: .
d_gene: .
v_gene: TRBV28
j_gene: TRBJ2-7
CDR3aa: CASSFRSFEQYF
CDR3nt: TGTGCCAGCAGTTTTAGGAGTTTCGAGCAGTACTTC

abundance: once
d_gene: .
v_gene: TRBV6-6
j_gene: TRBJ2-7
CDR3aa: CASSLGGEQYF
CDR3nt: TGTGCCAGCAGTTTGGGAGGCGAGCAGTACTTC

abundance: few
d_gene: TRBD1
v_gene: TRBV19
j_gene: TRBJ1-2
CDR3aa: CASTVDRVDYGYTF
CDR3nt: TGTGCCAGTACTGTGGACAGGGTTGACTATGGCTACACCTTC

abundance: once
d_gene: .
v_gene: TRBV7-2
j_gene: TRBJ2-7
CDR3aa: CASSIPSDYEQYF
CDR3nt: TGTGCCAGCAGCATCCCGTCGGACTACGAGCAGTACTTC

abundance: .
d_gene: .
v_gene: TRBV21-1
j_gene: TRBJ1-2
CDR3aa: CASRKLPENEASYTF
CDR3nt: TGTGCCAGCAGAAAACTCCCGGAAAACGAGGCTAGCTACACCTTC

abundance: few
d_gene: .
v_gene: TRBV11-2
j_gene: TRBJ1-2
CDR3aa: CASSPGTPYGYTF
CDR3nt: TGTGCCAGCAGCCCCGGGACACCTTATGGCTACACCTTC

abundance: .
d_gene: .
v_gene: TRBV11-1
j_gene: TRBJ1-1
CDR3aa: CASSPTVNTEAFF
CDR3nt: TGTGCCAGCAGCCCGACAGTGAACACTGAAGCTTTCTTT